What follows describes a single T cell receptor beta chain. CDR3 length: 16 residues. Germline V lookup: CDR1 LNHNV, CDR2 YYDKDF (reference sequence). Trimming stripped 1 base from V and 0 bases from J, with 10 bases between. The method was immunoSEQ multiplex PCR; TCRdb's version includes in-frame clones alone and lacks a portion of them. The sample includes about 130,000 clones, approximately 90% seen only once; the top ten take 6.2%. This sample was taken from a study of cytomegalovirus exposure and HLA in healthy donors. Sequencing used PBMCs. The chain uses TRBV15 and TRBJ1-3; D is undetermined. The receptor was isolated from a woman aged 25-40 years in good health and CMV-seropositive. The CDR3 DNA follows: TGTGCCACCAGCAGAGGGGAGGTGTTCTCTGGAAACACCATATATTTT. It yields the protein CATSRGEVFSGNTIYF.